Listed here are 2 T cell receptor beta chains from one sample, sequenced in a study of shared clonotypes between healthy human individuals. Sequencing used immunoSEQ multiplex PCR; TCRdb keeps in-frame clones, though not all of them. The data hold about 1 million clones, with around 78% observed a single time. Sequencing was done on a sample of memory CD4+ T cells from PBMCs. The sample's subset: CD45RA-negative fraction. Receptor source: a man younger than 35 in good health. Some clones in this sample may be carry-over from other donors' samples.

This clone was seen repeatedly, ten times or more. The identical CDR3 is also encoded by other nucleotide sequences in the sample. The chain recombines TRBV19 with TRBJ1-1; D gene unclear. V was trimmed by 2 bases and J by 1 base, leaving 8 bases between them. Germline assignment: CDR1 LNHDA and CDR2 SQIVND (reference sequence). The CDR3 has 14 residues. The CDR3 region is CASSITGKNTEAFF. The CDR3 DNA is TGTGCCAGTAGTATAACCGGGAAGAACACTGAAGCTTTCTTT.

The J gene is TRBJ2-3, the V gene TRBV29-1; 9 bases map to TRBD2. CDR3 size: 14 residues. Germline V CDR1 and CDR2: SQVTM, ANQGSEA. V shed 7 bases and J 4 bases; nucleotides not matched to a gene: 9. CDR3 amino acids: CSDSAGGRADTQYF. CDR3 DNA sequence: TGCAGCGACTCAGCGGGAGGACGGGCAGATACGCAGTATTTT.